The entry below describes one T cell receptor (beta chain). The data stem from a study of cytomegalovirus exposure and HLA in healthy donors. The PCR had 60 Vbeta and 13 Jbeta primers. Sequencing used immunoSEQ multiplex PCR; TCRdb keeps in-frame clones, though not all of them. The table has 200,000 to 250,000 clones, about 75% seen once. After removal of 3 bases from V and 14 bases from J, the junction contained 21 bases not matched to a gene. Germline CDR1 SNHLY, CDR2 FYNNEI. CDR3 size: 17 residues. Sequenced sample: PBMCs. The chain carries TRBV2 and TRBJ2-1; 8 bases align to TRBD2. This clonotype originated in a woman younger than 45 in good health and CMV-seronegative. CDR3 bases: TGTGCCAGCAGTGAGGGGAAGCGGGAGCTATGGTCTGATGTTGAGTTCTTC. This gives the protein CASSEGKRELWSDVEFF.